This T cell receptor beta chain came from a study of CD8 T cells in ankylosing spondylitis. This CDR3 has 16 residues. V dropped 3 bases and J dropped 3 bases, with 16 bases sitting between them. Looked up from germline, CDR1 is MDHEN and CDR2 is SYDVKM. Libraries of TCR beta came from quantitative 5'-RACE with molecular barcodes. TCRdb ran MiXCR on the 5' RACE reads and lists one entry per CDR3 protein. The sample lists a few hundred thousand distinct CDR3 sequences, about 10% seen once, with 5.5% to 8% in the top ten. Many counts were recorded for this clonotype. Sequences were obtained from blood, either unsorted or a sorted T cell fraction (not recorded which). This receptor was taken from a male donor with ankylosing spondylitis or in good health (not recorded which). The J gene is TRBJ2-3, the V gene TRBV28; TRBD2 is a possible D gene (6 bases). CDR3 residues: CASSFTLAGRTDTQYF. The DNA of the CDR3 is TGTGCCAGCAGTTTTACTTTGGCTGGGAGGACAGATACGCAGTATTTT.